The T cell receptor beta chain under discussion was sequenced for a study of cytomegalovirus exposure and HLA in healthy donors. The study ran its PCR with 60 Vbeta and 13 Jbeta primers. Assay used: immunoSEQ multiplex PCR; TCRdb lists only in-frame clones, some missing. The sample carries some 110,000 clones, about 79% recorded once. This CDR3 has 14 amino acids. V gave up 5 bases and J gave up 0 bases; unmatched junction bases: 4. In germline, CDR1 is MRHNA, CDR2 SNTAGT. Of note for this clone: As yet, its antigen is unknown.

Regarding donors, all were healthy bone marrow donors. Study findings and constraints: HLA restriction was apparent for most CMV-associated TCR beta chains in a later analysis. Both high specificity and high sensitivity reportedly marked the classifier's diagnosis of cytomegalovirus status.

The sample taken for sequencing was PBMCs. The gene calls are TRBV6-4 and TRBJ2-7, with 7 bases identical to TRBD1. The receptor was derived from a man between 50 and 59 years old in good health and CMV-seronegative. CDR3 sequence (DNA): TGTGCCAGCAGTTCGGACAGGAGCTCCTACGAGCAGTACTTC. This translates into CASSSDRSSYEQYF.